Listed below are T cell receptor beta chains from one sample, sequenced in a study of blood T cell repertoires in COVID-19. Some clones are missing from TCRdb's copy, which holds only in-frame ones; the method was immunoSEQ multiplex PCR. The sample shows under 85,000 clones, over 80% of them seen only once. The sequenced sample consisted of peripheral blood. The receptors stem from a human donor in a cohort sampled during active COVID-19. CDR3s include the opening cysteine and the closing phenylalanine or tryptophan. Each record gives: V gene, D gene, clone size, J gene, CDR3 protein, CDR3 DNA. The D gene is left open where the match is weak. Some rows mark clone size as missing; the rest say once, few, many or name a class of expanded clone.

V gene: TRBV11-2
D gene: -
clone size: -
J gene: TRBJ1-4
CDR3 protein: CASSSLRGKNEKLFF
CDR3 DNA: TGTGCCAGCAGCTCCCTCCGGGGGAAAAATGAAAAACTGTTTTTT

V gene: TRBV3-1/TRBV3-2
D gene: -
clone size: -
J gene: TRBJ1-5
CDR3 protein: CASSQDNGGPNQPQHF
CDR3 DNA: TGTGCCAGCAGCCAAGATAACGGAGGACCCAATCAGCCCCAGCATTTT

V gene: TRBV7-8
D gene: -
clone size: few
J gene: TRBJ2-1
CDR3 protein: CASSPRLAVDYNEQFF
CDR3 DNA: TGTGCCAGCAGCCCGCGGCTAGCAGTTGATTACAATGAGCAGTTCTTC

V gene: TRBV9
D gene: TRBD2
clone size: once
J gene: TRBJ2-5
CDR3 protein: CASSVGLAGGGETQYF
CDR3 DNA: TGTGCCAGCAGCGTAGGCCTAGCGGGGGGCGGGGAGACCCAGTACTTC

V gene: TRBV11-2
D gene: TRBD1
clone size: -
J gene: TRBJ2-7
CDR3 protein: CASSSTGDEQYF
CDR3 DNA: TGTGCCAGCAGCTCGACAGGGGACGAGCAGTACTTC

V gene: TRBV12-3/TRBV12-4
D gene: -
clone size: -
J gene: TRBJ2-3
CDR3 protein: CASSLPPQGRQYF
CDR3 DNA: TGTGCCAGCAGTTTACCCCCCCAGGGGAGGCAGTATTTT

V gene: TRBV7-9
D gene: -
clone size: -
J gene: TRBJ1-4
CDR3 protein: CASSLEATGEKLFF
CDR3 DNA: TGTGCCAGCAGCTTAGAAGCGACAGGTGAAAAACTGTTTTTT

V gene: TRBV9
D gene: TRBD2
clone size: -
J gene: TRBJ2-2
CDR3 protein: CASSGGLAGLAGELFF
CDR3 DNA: TGTGCCAGCAGCGGGGGACTAGCGGGACTGGCGGGGGAGCTGTTTTTT

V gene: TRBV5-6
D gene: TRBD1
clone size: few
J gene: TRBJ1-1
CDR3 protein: CASSLGQGLNTEAFF
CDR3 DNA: TGTGCCAGCAGCTTAGGACAGGGGTTGAACACTGAAGCTTTCTTT

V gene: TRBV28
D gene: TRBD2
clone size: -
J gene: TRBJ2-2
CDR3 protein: CASSLSLAGITGELFF
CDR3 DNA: TGTGCCAGCAGCTTGTCACTAGCGGGGATCACCGGGGAGCTGTTTTTT

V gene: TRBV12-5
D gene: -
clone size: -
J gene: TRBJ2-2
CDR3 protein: CASHGAPGVGGELFF
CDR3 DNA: TGTGCTAGCCATGGGGCTCCAGGTGTGGGCGGGGAGCTGTTTTTT

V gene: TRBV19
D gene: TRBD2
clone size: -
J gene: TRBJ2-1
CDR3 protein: CASSITLAGPQEQFF
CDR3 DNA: TGTGCCAGTAGTATAACTCTAGCGGGGCCCCAAGAGCAGTTCTTC

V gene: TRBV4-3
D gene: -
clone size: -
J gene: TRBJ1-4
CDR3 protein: CASSQDGQNEKLFF
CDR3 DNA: TGCGCCAGCAGCCAAGATGGGCAGAATGAAAAACTGTTTTTT

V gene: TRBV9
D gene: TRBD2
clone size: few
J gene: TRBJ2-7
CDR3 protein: CASSVAGGSTYEQYF
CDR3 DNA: TGTGCCAGCAGCGTAGCGGGGGGTTCCACCTACGAGCAGTACTTC

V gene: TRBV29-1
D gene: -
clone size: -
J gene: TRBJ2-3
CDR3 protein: CSVSRGAIDTQYF
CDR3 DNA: TGCAGCGTTAGCCGGGGGGCGATAGATACGCAGTATTTT

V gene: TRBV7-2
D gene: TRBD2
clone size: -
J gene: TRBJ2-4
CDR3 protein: CASSQRRGEDIQYF
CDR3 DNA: TGTGCCAGCAGCCAACGACGGGGGGAGGACATTCAGTACTTC

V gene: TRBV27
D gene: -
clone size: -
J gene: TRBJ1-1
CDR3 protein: CASRMPPLGAFF
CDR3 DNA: TGTGCCAGCAGAATGCCTCCCCTCGGGGCTTTCTTT

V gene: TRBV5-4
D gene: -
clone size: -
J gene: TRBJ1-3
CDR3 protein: CASSLYRNTIYF
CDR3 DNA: TGTGCCAGCAGCTTGTATAGAAACACCATATATTTT

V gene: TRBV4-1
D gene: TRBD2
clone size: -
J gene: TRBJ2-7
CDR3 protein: CASSQATSGGTYEQYF
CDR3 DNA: TGCGCCAGCAGCCAAGCCACTAGCGGGGGCACCTACGAGCAGTACTTC

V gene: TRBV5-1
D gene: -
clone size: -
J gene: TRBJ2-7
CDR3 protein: CASRIALTDTYEQYF
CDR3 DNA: TGCGCCAGCAGGATCGCCCTTACAGACACCTACGAGCAGTACTTC

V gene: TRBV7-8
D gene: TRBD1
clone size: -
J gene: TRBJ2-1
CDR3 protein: CASSLGQGVYNEQFF
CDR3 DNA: TGTGCCAGCAGCTTAGGACAGGGAGTTTACAATGAGCAGTTCTTC

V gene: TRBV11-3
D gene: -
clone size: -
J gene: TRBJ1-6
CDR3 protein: CASSLVNSNSPLHF
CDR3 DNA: TGTGCCAGCAGCTTAGTTAACAGTAATTCACCCCTCCACTTT

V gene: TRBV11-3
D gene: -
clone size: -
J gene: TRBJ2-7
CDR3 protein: CASSLDRGSYEQYF
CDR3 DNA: TGTGCCAGCAGCTTAGATAGGGGCAGCTACGAGCAGTACTTC

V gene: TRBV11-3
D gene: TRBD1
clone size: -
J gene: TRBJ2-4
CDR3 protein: CASSIPGGIQYF
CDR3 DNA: TGTGCCAGCAGCATTCCAGGGGGTATTCAGTACTTC

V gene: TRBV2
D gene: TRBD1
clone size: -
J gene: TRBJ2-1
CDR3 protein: CASALGGTGKNEQFF
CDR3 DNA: TGTGCCAGTGCATTGGGAGGGACAGGGAAGAATGAGCAGTTCTTC